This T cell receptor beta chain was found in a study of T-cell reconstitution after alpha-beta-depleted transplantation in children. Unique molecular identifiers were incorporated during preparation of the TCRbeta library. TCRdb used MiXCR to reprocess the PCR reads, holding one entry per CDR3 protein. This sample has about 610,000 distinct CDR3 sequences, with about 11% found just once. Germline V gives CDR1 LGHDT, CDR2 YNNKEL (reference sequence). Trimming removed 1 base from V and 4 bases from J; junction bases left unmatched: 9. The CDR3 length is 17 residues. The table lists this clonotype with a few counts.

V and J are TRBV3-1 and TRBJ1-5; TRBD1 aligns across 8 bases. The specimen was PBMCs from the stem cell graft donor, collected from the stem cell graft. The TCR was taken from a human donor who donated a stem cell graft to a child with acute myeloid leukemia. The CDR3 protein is CASSQVNNGQGNQPQHF. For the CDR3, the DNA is TGTGCCAGCAGCCAAGTTAACAACGGACAGGGAAATCAGCCCCAGCATTTT.